The T cell receptor (beta chain) under discussion was sequenced for a study of T cells in Graves' hyperthyroidism and ophthalmopathy. Study results and limitations: Model predictions of ophthalmopathy came a median about 6.3 months before onset.

This clonotype has at least ten counts. Its antigen is unidentified. The CDR3 runs to 11 residues. The V end lost 3 bases, the J end lost 8 bases, and 8 bases lay between the germline ends. CDR1 is DFQATT and CDR2 is SNEGSKA in the germline V gene (reference sequence). A NOSPECS grade of at least 4, a Clinical Activity Score of at least 3 and duration under 3 months were recorded in ophthalmopathy patients. Diagnosis relied on clinical symptoms, serum thyroxine and TRAb, thyroid ultrasound and orbital computed tomography. Fresh peripheral blood, 7.5 to 10 ml, was the source of the PBMCs. TCR beta CDR3 sequences were amplified from RNA transcripts. HTBI primers were employed in a first-round RT-PCR of the TCR CDR3. TCRdb processed the multiplex PCR reads anew with MiXCR; each CDR3 protein has one entry. The sample shows over 350,000 distinct CDR3 sequences, around an eighth of them seen only once.

The chain carries TRBV20-1 and TRBJ2-1, with a weak D call TRBD2 (5 bases). The specimen sequenced was blood. The origin of this receptor is a middle-aged man with Graves' ophthalmopathy. The CDR3 is CSASHGDEQFF. The CDR3, as DNA: TGCAGTGCTAGTCACGGGGATGAGCAGTTCTTC.